This TCR beta chain was identified during a study of B cell selection in AIRE deficiency. Study observations and caveats: Roughly 29% of healthy-shared Treg TCRbeta sequences appeared in patient Tconv cells. Healthy donors alone shared around 33% of a few thousand Treg sequences; patients alone less than 9.5%.

Per the authors' pipeline: Conventional T cell pools: about 11x10^4 distinct patient, approximately 130,000 donor TCRbeta sequences. Here immunoSEQ multiplex PCR was the method, and the copy in TCRdb shows in-frame clones only, minus some. D and trimming come from the DNA, and the V and J calls and clone size come from that table. The sample consists of fewer than 30,000 clones, nearly 98% of them appearing once. This CDR3 has 9 residues. Germline V gives CDR1 SGHAT, CDR2 FQNNGV. CD4+CD127+ cells were sorted as the conventional CD4 T cells. Worth noting for this clone: Its target is unknown. An end of the junction differs from the germline gene, which may be a read error.

The chain carries TRBV11-2 and TRBJ1-2, with D unresolved. Sequenced input: conventional CD4+ T cells sorted from PBMCs. The receptor was isolated from a human donor with AIRE deficiency. CDR3 in DNA: TGTGCCAGCAGCCCGAGTAAGGGCTTC. Its translation is CASSPSKGF.